This T cell receptor beta chain was identified during a study of PD-1 blockade in classical Hodgkin lymphoma. TCRdb keeps only in-frame clones here, not all; method: immunoSEQ multiplex PCR. The table lists about 110,000 clones, about nine tenths of them singletons. Trimming took 5 bases from V and 0 from J, leaving 17 bases between them. The CDR3 runs to 15 residues. Germline CDR1 is SQVTM and CDR2 is ANQGSEA. Study-wide results and caveats: With CD4+ cells, TCR diversity rose significantly by C4D1, but not with CD8+ cells.

Time point here: cycle 4 day 1 (C4D1), after more than five weeks of nivolumab. All patients experienced relapse after autologous stem cell transplantation, and brentuximab vedotin exposure was variable. Comments on this clone: Its matching antigen is unknown.

Specimen: peripheral blood mononuclear cells (PBMCs), collected before the fourth cycle of nivolumab. The TCR sequence derives from a human donor with classical Hodgkin lymphoma. This chain uses TRBV29-1 with TRBJ2-7; the D is unclear. CDR3 sequence: CSVPLGVEPSYEQYF. The CDR3 DNA is TGCAGCGTTCCCCTGGGCGTAGAGCCCTCCTACGAGCAGTACTTC.